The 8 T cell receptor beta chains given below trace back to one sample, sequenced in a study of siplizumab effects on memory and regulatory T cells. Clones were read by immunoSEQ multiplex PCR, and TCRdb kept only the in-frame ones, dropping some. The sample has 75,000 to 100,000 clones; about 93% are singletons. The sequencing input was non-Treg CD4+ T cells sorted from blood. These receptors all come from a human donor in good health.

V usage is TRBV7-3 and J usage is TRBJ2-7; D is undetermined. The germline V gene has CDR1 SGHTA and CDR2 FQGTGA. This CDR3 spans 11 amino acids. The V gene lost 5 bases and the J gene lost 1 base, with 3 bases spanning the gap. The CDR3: CASSRSYEQYF. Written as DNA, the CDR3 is TGTGCCAGCAGCCGTTCCTACGAGCAGTACTTC.

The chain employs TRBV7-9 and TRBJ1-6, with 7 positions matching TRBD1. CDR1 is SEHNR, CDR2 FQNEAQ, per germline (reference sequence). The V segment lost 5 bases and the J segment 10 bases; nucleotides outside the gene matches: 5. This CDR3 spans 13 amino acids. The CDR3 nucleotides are TGTGCCAGCAGCCCAGACAGGGCGTCACCCCTCCACTTT. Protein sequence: CASSPDRASPLHF. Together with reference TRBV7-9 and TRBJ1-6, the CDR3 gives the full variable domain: DTGVSQNPRHKITKRGQNVTFRCDPISEHNRLYWYRQTLGQGPEFLTYFQNEAQLEKSRLLSDRFSAERPKGSFSTLEIQRTEQGDSAMYLCASSPDRASPLHFGNGTRLTVT.

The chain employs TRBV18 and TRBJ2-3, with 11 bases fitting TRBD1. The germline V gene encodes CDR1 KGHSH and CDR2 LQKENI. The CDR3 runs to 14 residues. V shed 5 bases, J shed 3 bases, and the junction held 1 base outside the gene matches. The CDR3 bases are TGTGCCAGCTCATGGGACAGGGGGACAGATACGCAGTATTTT. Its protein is CASSWDRGTDTQYF.

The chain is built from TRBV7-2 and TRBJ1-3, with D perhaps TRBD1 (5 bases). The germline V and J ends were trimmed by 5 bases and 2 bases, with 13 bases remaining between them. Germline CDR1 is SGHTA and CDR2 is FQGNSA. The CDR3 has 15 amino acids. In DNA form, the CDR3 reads TGTGCCAGCAGCCCGGGACTCGGGCCTGGAAACACCATATATTTT. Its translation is CASSPGLGPGNTIYF.

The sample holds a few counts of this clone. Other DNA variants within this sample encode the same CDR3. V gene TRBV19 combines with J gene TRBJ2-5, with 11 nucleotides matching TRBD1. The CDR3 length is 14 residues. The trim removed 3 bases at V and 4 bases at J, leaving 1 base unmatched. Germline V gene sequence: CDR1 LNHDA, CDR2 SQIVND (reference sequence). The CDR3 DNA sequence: TGTGCCAGTAGTATCGGACAGGGGGCAGAGACCCAGTACTTC. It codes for CASSIGQGAETQYF.

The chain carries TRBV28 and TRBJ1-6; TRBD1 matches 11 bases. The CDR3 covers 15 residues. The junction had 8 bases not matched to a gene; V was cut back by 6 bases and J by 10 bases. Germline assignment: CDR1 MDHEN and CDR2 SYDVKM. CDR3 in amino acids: CASRLRTGGNSPLHF. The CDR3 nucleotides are TGTGCCAGCAGGCTTAGGACAGGGGGCAACTCACCCCTCCACTTT.

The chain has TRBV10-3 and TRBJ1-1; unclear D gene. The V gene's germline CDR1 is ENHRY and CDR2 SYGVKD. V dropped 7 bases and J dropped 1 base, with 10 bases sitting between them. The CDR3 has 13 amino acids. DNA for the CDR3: TGTGCCATCACCCGAGTACCGAACACTGAAGCTTTCTTT. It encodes CAITRVPNTEAFF.

The DNA for the CDR3 is TGTGCCAGTAGTATAGCCACGACCTACGAGCAGTACTTC. Encoded protein: CASSIATTYEQYF. J is TRBJ2-7 and V is TRBV19, with D unresolved. The germline CDR1 and CDR2 sequences are LNHDA and SQIVND (reference sequence). V lost 1 base and J 2 bases, leaving 6 bases between the germline ends. The CDR3 contains 13 residues.